The rows below give T cell receptor beta chains drawn from one sample of a study of cytomegalovirus exposure and HLA in healthy donors. This table comes from immunoSEQ multiplex PCR, and its TCRdb copy is limited to in-frame clones, with some not included. The data contain around 140,000 clones, 80% of them seen just once; the ten biggest clones take up roughly 4.5%. The source material was PBMCs. Receptors originate from a man aged 35 to 55 in good health and CMV-seronegative. CDR3s include the opening cysteine and the closing phenylalanine or tryptophan. The D gene is left open where the match is weak. Rows give clone size only sometimes, using once, few, many, or a class for an expanded clone.

d_call,v_call,j_call,clone_size,cdr3_nt,cdr3_aa
TRBD1,TRBV7-9,TRBJ2-7,once,TGTGCCAGCAGCCCCCGGGACAGGGCCTACGAGCAGTACTTC,CASSPRDRAYEQYF
-,TRBV28,TRBJ2-5,-,TGTGCCAGCAGGGTGGGCACGGAGACCCAGTACTTC,CASRVGTETQYF
-,TRBV25-1,TRBJ2-7,-,TGTGCCAGCACTGGGCCAGGGGCCTACGAGCAGTACTTC,CASTGPGAYEQYF
-,TRBV7-2,TRBJ1-2,few,TGTGCCAGCAGCTTAGATACGGGGAACTATGGCTACACCTTC,CASSLDTGNYGYTF
-,TRBV10-2,TRBJ2-2,-,TGCGCCAGCAGAAACGACAGGAACACCGGGGAGCTGTTTTTT,CASRNDRNTGELFF
TRBD1,TRBV5-6,TRBJ2-7,few,TGTGCCAGCAGCTGGGGACAGATAACCTACGAGCAGTACTTC,CASSWGQITYEQYF
TRBD1,TRBV11-2,TRBJ2-3,-,TGTGCCAGCAGCTTAAACAGGGGGTATACAGATACGCAGTATTTT,CASSLNRGYTDTQYF
TRBD1,TRBV5-6,TRBJ2-7,-,TGTGCCAGCACCCGGGGACAGGGGAATGAGTACTTC,CASTRGQGNEYF
TRBD1,TRBV7-6,TRBJ2-7,-,TGTGCCAGCAGCCCGACAGGGGGCGCGGGGGAGCAGTACTTC,CASSPTGGAGEQYF
-,TRBV14,TRBJ2-5,-,TGTGCCAGCAGCCAAGTCCACGGCGGGGGCCTCAGGGAGACCCAGTACTTC,CASSQVHGGGLRETQYF
TRBD1,TRBV19,TRBJ2-3,-,TGTGCCAGTAGTCTCAGGGGGCGCGCAGATACGCAGTATTTT,CASSLRGRADTQYF
TRBD1,TRBV18,TRBJ1-6,-,TGTGCCAGCTCACGGGACAGGGATCATTCCCCCCTCCACTTT,CASSRDRDHSPLHF
-,TRBV28,TRBJ2-7,-,TGTGCCAGCAGTTTAAACCCGAGCGAGCAGTACTTC,CASSLNPSEQYF
TRBD2,TRBV28,TRBJ2-3,-,TGTGCCAGCAGTCCCGGGGGACTAGCGGGGGCGGGCACAGATACGCAGTATTTT,CASSPGGLAGAGTDTQYF
-,TRBV5-4,TRBJ2-1,-,TGTGCCAGCAGCTTTGCCACGGTCTCCTACAATGAGCAGTTCTTC,CASSFATVSYNEQFF
TRBD1,TRBV5-4,TRBJ2-3,once,TGTGCCAGCAGCTTTGGACAGGCCCTGTTTATAGATACGCAGTATTTT,CASSFGQALFIDTQYF
TRBD2,TRBV2,TRBJ2-1,-,TGTGCCAGCAGCCCGGGACTAAACAATGAGCAGTTCTTC,CASSPGLNNEQFF
TRBD1,TRBV19,TRBJ1-1,-,TGTGCCAGTAGTATAAGTTTACAGGGGGACACTGAAGCTTTCTTT,CASSISLQGDTEAFF
-,TRBV5-1,TRBJ1-1,few,TGCGCCAGCGCCTCGACTAGCAGAACTGAAGCTTTCTTT,CASASTSRTEAFF
-,TRBV5-5,TRBJ1-5,-,TGTGCCAGCAGCCCGCGGCAGTTTGCGAGCAATCAGCCCCAGCATTTT,CASSPRQFASNQPQHF